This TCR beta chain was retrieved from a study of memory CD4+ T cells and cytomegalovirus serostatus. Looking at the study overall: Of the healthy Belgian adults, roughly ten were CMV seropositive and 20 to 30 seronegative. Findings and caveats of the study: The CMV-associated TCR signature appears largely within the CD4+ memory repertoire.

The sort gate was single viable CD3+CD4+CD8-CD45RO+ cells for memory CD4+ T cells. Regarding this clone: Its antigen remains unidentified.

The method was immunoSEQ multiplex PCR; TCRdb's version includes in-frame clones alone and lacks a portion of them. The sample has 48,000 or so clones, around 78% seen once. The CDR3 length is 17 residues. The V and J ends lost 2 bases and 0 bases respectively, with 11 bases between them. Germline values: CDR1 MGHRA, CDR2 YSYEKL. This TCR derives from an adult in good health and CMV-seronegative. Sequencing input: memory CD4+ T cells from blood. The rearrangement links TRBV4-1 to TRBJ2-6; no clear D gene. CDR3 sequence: CASSQPLRSSGANVLTF. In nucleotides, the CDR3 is TGCGCCAGCAGCCAACCCCTCCGAAGCTCTGGGGCCAACGTCCTGACTTTC.